These 8 T cell receptor beta chains share one sample of origin, sequenced in a study of shared clonotypes between healthy human individuals. Only in-frame clones appear in the TCRdb table, and some are missing; sequencing was by immunoSEQ multiplex PCR. The data show millions of clones, more than 80% seen once. Sequencing input: naive CD4+ T cells from PBMCs. As for subset: CD45RA+ positively selected. The source of these receptors is a man between 18 and 35 years old in good health. Some clones in this sample may be carry-over from other donors' samples.

The chain employs TRBV27 and TRBJ2-1, with D possibly called TRBD1 or TRBD2 (5 bases each). CDR3 size: 16 residues. Between the trimmed V and J ends, which lost 1 base and 0 bases, there was a span of 10 bases. Per the germline V gene, CDR1 is MNHEY and CDR2 is SMNVEV (reference sequence). For the CDR3, the DNA is TGTGCCAGCAGTTTATTTTCCGGGACCTCCTACAATGAGCAGTTCTTC. Residues: CASSLFSGTSYNEQFF.

In its sample, this clone was seen once. The sample contains more than one DNA sequence encoding this CDR3. V gene TRBV29-1 combines with J gene TRBJ1-2; tentative D call: TRBD1 (5 bases). V was pared by 1 base and J by 5 bases, with 5 bases between. Germline values: CDR1 SQVTM, CDR2 ANQGSEA. The CDR3 covers 11 residues. The DNA for the CDR3 is TGCAGCGTTGAAGGGGGGTATGGCTACACCTTC. This codes for CSVEGGYGYTF. The complete variable domain, with remaining parts taken from reference TRBV29-1 and TRBJ1-2, reads SAVISQKPSRDICQRGTSLTIQCQVDSQVTMMFWYRQQPGQSLTLIATANQGSEATYESGFVIDKFPISRPNLTFSTLTVSNMSPEDSSIYLCSVEGGYGYTFGSGTRLTVV.

This rearrangement joins TRBV6-1 to TRBJ1-2, with D unresolved. CDR1 is MNHNS, CDR2 SASEGT, per germline. CDR3 length: 11 residues. V shed 6 bases and J shed 4 bases, with 6 bases lying between them. CDR3 in amino acids: CASSQSYGYTF. Here the CDR3 DNA reads TGTGCCAGCAGCCAGAGCTATGGCTACACCTTC.

This clone was detected a few times. This chain's CDR3 is CASSLVWAEAFF. In DNA, the CDR3 is TGTGCCAGCAGCTTGGTATGGGCTGAAGCTTTCTTT. This chain uses TRBV5-6 with TRBJ1-1; unclear D gene. V lost 0 bases to trimming and J lost 6 bases, with 6 bases between them. In germline, CDR1 is SGHDT, CDR2 YYEEEE. CDR3 size: 12 residues. Drawing the rest from reference TRBV5-6 and TRBJ1-1, the complete variable domain is DAGVTQSPTHLIKTRGQQVTLRCSPKSGHDTVSWYQQALGQGPQFIFQYYEEEERQRGNFPDRFSGHQFPNYSSELNVNALLLGDSALYLCASSLVWAEAFFGQGTRLTVV.

The J gene is TRBJ2-2, the V gene TRBV11-3; D perhaps matches TRBD1 (5 bases). V dropped 2 bases and J dropped 4 bases, with 17 bases sitting between them. Germline V gene sequence: CDR1 SGHNT, CDR2 YENEEA. There are 17 residues in the CDR3. The CDR3 bases are TGTGCCAGCAGCTTATACCAGGGAATAAGTGGCACCGGGGAGCTGTTTTTT. Translation: CASSLYQGISGTGELFF.

This rearrangement joins TRBV27 to TRBJ2-7; 8 nucleotides align to TRBD1. Trimming removed 3 bases from V and 1 base from J; junction bases left unmatched: 5. Germline assignment: CDR1 MNHEY and CDR2 SMNVEV (reference sequence). The CDR3 has 15 residues. CDR3 DNA: TGTGCCAGCAGTTTTTCGGGACAGGTGTCCTACGAGCAGTACTTC. Translating it yields CASSFSGQVSYEQYF.

On this clone: Other DNA sequences of this sample code for an identical CDR3. V gene TRBV28 combines with J gene TRBJ2-1; 12 nucleotides agree with TRBD2. This CDR3 comprises 15 residues. V was clipped by 5 bases and J by 9 bases; unmatched bases: 8. Germline-derived CDR1 and CDR2 are MDHEN and SYDVKM. The DNA for the CDR3 is TGTGCCAGCAGTCCCAGACTAGCGGGAGTTGGTGAGCAGTTCTTC. Translation gives CASSPRLAGVGEQFF.

The rearrangement joins TRBV30 to TRBJ2-3; a possible D gene is TRBD2 (5 bases). The CDR3 is made up of 14 amino acids. V lost 0 bases to trimming and J lost 7 bases, with 14 bases between them. The germline V gene encodes CDR1 GTSNPN and CDR2 SVGIG (reference sequence). In nucleotides, the CDR3 is TGTGCCTGGAGTGTCGGGGTAAGACTGAATACGCAGTATTTT. Translated: CAWSVGVRLNTQYF.